The 32 T cell receptor beta chains below come from one sample, sequenced in a study of beta chain features in type 1 diabetes. Overall study findings and caveats: There was a moderate but significant shortening of TCRB CDR3s in all four CD4+ subsets of Type 1 diabetes patients.

For these TCRs, the target antigens are not known. Since all of the isolated RNA was reverse transcribed, expressed TCRB transcripts were what got sequenced. Method: immunoSEQ multiplex PCR; TCRdb's copy keeps in-frame clones and lacks some. The data contain about 370,000 clones, 8% to 10% of them singletons. Sequenced: central memory CD4+ T cells from blood. These receptor sequences come from a young man with type 1 diabetes.

The genes are TRBV6-1 and TRBJ2-1, with 9 nucleotides matching TRBD2. Looked up from germline, CDR1 is MNHNS and CDR2 is SASEGT. CDR3 size: 13 residues. Losses at the gene ends were 7 bases for V and 10 bases for J; bases not matched to a gene: 8. The CDR3, as DNA: TGTGCCAGCACGAGTCGCGGGAGGGGAGAGCAGTTCTTC. Protein product: CASTSRGRGEQFF.

The table lists this clone with a few counts. The genes are TRBV5-8 and TRBJ2-7; D gene ambiguous. This CDR3 spans 12 amino acids. Trimming took 4 bases from V and 1 from J, leaving 6 bases between them. Per germline, CDR1 SGHTS and CDR2 YDEGEE. This chain's CDR3 is CASSTLSYEQYF. In nucleotides, the CDR3 is TGTGCCAGCAGCACCCTATCCTACGAGCAGTACTTC.

This clone appeared a few times. The chain links TRBV14 to TRBJ1-3, with D hard to call. Germline assignment: CDR1 SGHDN and CDR2 FVKESK. Trimming cost V 4 bases and J 5 bases, with 9 bases left between them. This CDR3 spans 13 amino acids. The CDR3 DNA is TGTGCCAGCAGCCCCAGTAGGAGAAACACCATATATTTT. It specifies CASSPSRRNTIYF.

Only a few counts were recorded for this clone. This chain joins TRBV10-3 and TRBJ2-1; D might be TRBD1 or TRBD2, each matching 5 bases. Per germline, CDR1 ENHRY and CDR2 SYGVKD. Trimming pared 3 bases from V and 6 bases from J, leaving 12 bases between. The CDR3 runs 14 residues. The CDR3 DNA reads as TGTGCCATCAGTGAACAGTTTGGGGGCAATGAGCAGTTCTTC. Protein product: CAISEQFGGNEQFF.

The chain uses TRBV11-2 and TRBJ2-2; D unresolved. V lost 1 base, J lost 1 base, and 7 bases lay in between. Germline V CDR1 and CDR2: SGHAT, FQNNGV. The CDR3 extends over 15 amino acids. CDR3: CASSLAPMNTGELFF. CDR3 nucleotide sequence: TGTGCCAGCAGCTTAGCACCGATGAACACCGGGGAGCTGTTTTTT. Supplemented by reference TRBV11-2 and TRBJ2-2, the full variable domain reads EAGVAQSPRYKIIEKRQSVAFWCNPISGHATLYWYQQILGQGPKLLIQFQNNGVVDDSQLPKDRFSAERLKGVDSTLKIQPAKLEDSAVYLCASSLAPMNTGELFFGEGSRLTVL.

The chain employs TRBV9 and TRBJ2-6, with unresolved D. There are 15 residues in the CDR3. Trimming stripped 1 base from V and 2 bases from J, with 7 bases between. CDR1 and CDR2 (germline): SGDLS, YYNGEE. CDR3 nucleotides: TGTGCCAGCAGCGTACAGAGCGCTGGGGCCAACGTCCTGACTTTC. This translates into CASSVQSAGANVLTF.

CDR3 sequence: CASSRGVRGPTDTQYF. In DNA form, the CDR3 reads TGTGCCAGCAGCCGGGGCGTGCGCGGCCCCACAGATACGCAGTATTTT. The V gene is TRBV5-6, the J gene TRBJ2-3; tentatively, D is TRBD1 or TRBD2 (5 bases each). This CDR3 comprises 16 residues. Trimming removed 4 bases at V and 2 bases at J, with 17 bases between. Germline V gives CDR1 SGHDT, CDR2 YYEEEE.

The V gene is TRBV7-6, the J gene TRBJ2-1, with 12 bases fitting TRBD2. CDR3 size: 13 residues. Germline values: CDR1 SGHVS, CDR2 FNYEAQ. J lost 16 bases, V lost 3 bases, and 7 bases had no gene match. CDR3 in DNA: TGTGCCAGCAGCTTGGGACTAGCGGGCCCTCGATTCTTC. Translated: CASSLGLAGPRFF.

This clone has only a few counts. The J gene is TRBJ1-1, the V gene TRBV18; D is possibly TRBD1 (6 bases). There are 13 residues in the CDR3. Between the trimmed V and J ends, which lost 5 bases and 1 base, there was a span of 8 bases. CDR1 and CDR2 (germline): KGHSH, LQKENI. The CDR3 region is CASSLTGNTEAFF. The CDR3 nucleotides read TGTGCCAGCTCATTGACAGGGAACACTGAAGCTTTCTTT.

This clone was counted ten times or more. This chain connects TRBV6-5 to TRBJ2-1, with D perhaps TRBD1 or TRBD2 (5 bases each). Trimming shortened V by 2 bases and J by 8 bases, and 10 bases separated the two germline ends. Germline assignment: CDR1 MNHEY and CDR2 SVGAGI. The CDR3 runs to 13 residues. The CDR3 loop reads CASSYPGTDEQFF. As DNA, the CDR3 is TGTGCCAGCAGTTACCCAGGGACCGATGAGCAGTTCTTC.

This clone was seen more than once but under ten times. This chain connects TRBV18 to TRBJ2-1; TRBD2 matches 12 bases. The CDR3 has 15 amino acids. The germline gives CDR1 KGHSH, CDR2 LQKENI. The J segment lost 4 bases and the V segment lost 6 bases, leaving 4 bases of the junction unmatched. CDR3 coding DNA: TGTGCCAGCTCCCTAGCGGGAGGGGATTACAATGAGCAGTTCTTC. Translation: CASSLAGGDYNEQFF.

This clone appeared a few times. The gene calls are TRBV6-6 and TRBJ1-4; TRBD1 matches 7 bases. Germline V gene lookup returns CDR1 MNHNY and CDR2 SVGAGI (reference sequence). The ends lost 3 bases at V and 6 bases at J; junction bases unmatched: 4. This CDR3 is 14 amino acids long. CDR3 residues: CASSYTGADEKLFF. The DNA of the CDR3 is TGTGCCAGCAGTTATACAGGGGCGGATGAAAAACTGTTTTTT.

This clone has a handful of counts. CDR3 region: CAWTMGVGTQYF. The CDR3 DNA is TGTGCCTGGACCATGGGGGTTGGTACGCAGTATTTT. The V gene is TRBV30, the J gene TRBJ2-3; tentatively, D is TRBD1 or TRBD2 (5 bases each). Trimming stripped 4 bases from V and 8 bases from J, with 13 bases between. The CDR3 is made up of 12 amino acids. Germline CDR1 and CDR2: GTSNPN and SVGIG (reference sequence).

This clone was seen only a few times. The chain recombines TRBV27 with TRBJ2-3; 10 nucleotides line up with TRBD1. CDR3 length: 14 residues. V shed 6 bases, J shed 5 bases, and the junction held 5 bases outside the gene matches. Germline CDR1 reads MNHEY; CDR2 reads SMNVEV (reference sequence). The CDR3, as DNA: TGTGCCAGCAGGGCGACAGGGGGCGAAGATACGCAGTATTTT. Its translation: CASRATGGEDTQYF.

Worth noting for this clone: Additional DNA sequences in this sample encode the identical CDR3. The chain combines TRBV7-9 with TRBJ1-2; no definite D call. There are 12 residues in the CDR3. Germline assignment: CDR1 SEHNR and CDR2 FQNEAQ (reference sequence). With 5 bases removed from V and 4 bases from J, the gap between germline ends came to 8 bases. The CDR3 region has the DNA TGTGCCAGCAGCCCCGGACTCTATGGCTACACCTTC. This sequence encodes CASSPGLYGYTF.

With respect to this clone: A read error likely explains this, since a far larger clone differs by one base. This rearrangement joins TRBV7-6 to TRBJ2-5; the D is unclear. V lost 3 bases, J lost 1 base, and 0 bases lay in between. The V gene's germline CDR1 is SGHVS and CDR2 FNYEAQ. The CDR3 is made up of 11 amino acids. The CDR3 loop is CASSFQETQYF. Written as DNA, the CDR3 is TGTGCCAGCAGCTTCCAAGAGACCCAGTACTTC. Using reference TRBV7-6 and TRBJ2-5 for the parts outside the CDR3, the full variable domain is GAGVSQSPRYKVTKRGQDVALRCDPISGHVSLYWYRQALGQGPEFLTYFNYEAQQDKSGLPNDRFSAERPEGSISTLTIQRTEQRDSAMYRCASSFQETQYFGPGTRLLVL.

The chain carries TRBV5-4 and TRBJ2-3, with 10 positions matching TRBD2. This CDR3 spans 17 amino acids. CDR1 and CDR2 (germline): SGHNT, YYREEE (reference sequence). After removal of 5 bases from V and 4 bases from J, the junction contained 13 bases not matched to a gene. The CDR3 loop reads CASRYTIAGGTADTQYF. The CDR3 DNA sequence: TGTGCCAGCAGGTACACGATAGCGGGAGGAACTGCAGATACGCAGTATTTT. Full variable domain (missing parts from reference TRBV5-4 and TRBJ2-3): ETGVTQSPTHLIKTRGQQVTLRCSSQSGHNTVSWYQQALGQGPQFIFQYYREEENGRGNFPPRFSGLQFPNYSSELNVNALELDDSALYLCASRYTIAGGTADTQYFGPGTRLTVL.

J is TRBJ1-3 and V is TRBV6-5; TRBD1 might be the D (5 bases). CDR3 length: 14 residues. Germline values: CDR1 MNHEY, CDR2 SVGAGI. Trimming removed 5 bases at V and 4 bases at J, with 12 bases between. The CDR3, as DNA: TGTGCCAGCAGTACCTCGACAGACGGAAACACCATATATTTT. It codes for CASSTSTDGNTIYF.

V and J are TRBV10-1 and TRBJ1-5; D is undetermined. The ends were cut back, 6 bases at V and 0 bases at J, with 6 bases in the middle. This CDR3 has 13 residues. Germline CDR1 and CDR2: WNHNN and SYGVQD (reference sequence). Here the CDR3 reads CASSLNSNQPQHF. CDR3 nucleotide sequence: TGCGCCAGCAGCCTTAATAGCAATCAGCCCCAGCATTTT.

This clone was counted only a few times. V and J are TRBV5-6 and TRBJ2-5, with unresolved D. The DNA matches TRBJ2-7 better at its end, which makes the J call doubtful. The V gene's germline CDR1 is SGHDT and CDR2 YYEEEE. The CDR3 runs to 14 residues. The CDR3 loop reads CASSLAGPHYEQYF. As DNA, the CDR3 is TGTGCCAGCAGCTTGGCCGGACCACACTACGAGCAGTACTTC.

In its sample, this clone was seen a few times. The chain is built from TRBV6-5 and TRBJ1-2, with D hard to call. With 6 bases removed from V and 8 bases from J, the gap between germline ends came to 13 bases. Germline CDR1 reads MNHEY; CDR2 reads SVGAGI. This CDR3 is built from 12 residues. CDR3 sequence: CASRHPSNGYTF. The CDR3 DNA sequence: TGTGCCAGCAGACACCCCTCGAACGGCTACACCTTC.

This chain links TRBV28 with TRBJ1-2, with 8 bases matching TRBD1. CDR1 is MDHEN, CDR2 SYDVKM, per germline. The CDR3 totals 14 residues. J lost 4 bases, V lost 9 bases, and 10 bases had no gene match. The CDR3 bases are TGTGCCAGTAGAACAGGGGGGTCAGGCTATGGCTACACCTTC. Its protein product is CASRTGGSGYGYTF.

CDR3 nucleotide sequence: TGTGCCAGCAGCCTACGGGTTATCTCCTACGAGCAGTACTTC. Translation: CASSLRVISYEQYF. The chain joins TRBV7-2 to TRBJ2-7; D gene unclear. Germline CDR1 reads SGHTA; CDR2 reads FQGNSA. The CDR3 has 14 amino acids. The V gene lost 5 bases and the J gene lost 0 bases, with 11 bases spanning the gap.

The CDR3 is CASSQLVPLATGELFF. Here the CDR3 DNA reads TGCGCCAGCAGCCAACTGGTCCCGCTAGCTACCGGGGAGCTGTTTTTT. This rearrangement joins TRBV4-3 to TRBJ2-2; D is possibly TRBD2 (5 bases). Between the trimmed V and J ends, which lost 2 bases and 5 bases, there was a span of 15 bases. The germline V gene encodes CDR1 LGHNA and CDR2 YSLEER. The CDR3 is made up of 16 amino acids.

The sample holds a few counts of this clone. The chain joins TRBV2 to TRBJ2-3; no reliable D call. Trimming pared 2 bases from V and 7 bases from J, leaving 13 bases between. This CDR3 region has 14 residues. Germline lookup yields CDR1 SNHLY and CDR2 FYNNEI. CDR3 nucleotide sequence: TGTGCCAGCAGTGAAAATACTGGAGCTCATACGCAGTATTTT. Translated: CASSENTGAHTQYF.

The gene calls are TRBV5-1 and TRBJ1-1; D is perhaps TRBD1 (5 bases). The V gene's germline CDR1 is SGHRS and CDR2 YFSETQ. Trimming pared 4 bases from V and 4 bases from J, leaving 11 bases between. This CDR3 has 13 residues. The DNA for the CDR3 is TGCGCCAGCAGCCCCGGGGCTTTCACTGAAGCTTTCTTT. Its protein is CASSPGAFTEAFF.

The V call is TRBV19, the J call TRBJ1-2; 7 nucleotides agree with TRBD1. After removal of 7 bases from V and 4 bases from J, the junction contained 18 bases not matched to a gene. The CDR3 has 17 amino acids. Germline CDR1 is LNHDA and CDR2 is SQIVND (reference sequence). CDR3 residues: CASNDARQGSFVYGYTF. For the CDR3, the DNA is TGTGCCAGTAACGACGCGAGACAGGGATCTTTCGTCTATGGCTACACCTTC.

The rearrangement joins TRBV6-6 to TRBJ1-2, with 10 bases lining up with TRBD1. V was clipped by 5 bases and J by 3 bases; unmatched bases: 3. Germline V CDR1 and CDR2: MNHNY, SVGAGI (reference sequence). The CDR3 runs 14 residues. The DNA of the CDR3 is TGTGCCAGCAGTAGGGACAGGGGAGACTATGGCTACACCTTC. As protein: CASSRDRGDYGYTF.

This clone was found a few times. Distinct nucleotide sequences in the sample also encode this CDR3. The chain couples TRBV14 to TRBJ2-5; the match to TRBD1 covers 9 bases. The CDR3 covers 13 residues. CDR1 SGHDN and CDR2 FVKESK come from the germline V gene. With 4 bases clipped from V and 5 bases from J, the junction kept 2 bases outside the gene matches. CDR3 sequence reads: CASSRTGEETQYF. CDR3 coding DNA: TGTGCCAGCAGCCGGACAGGGGAGGAGACCCAGTACTTC. Supplemented by reference TRBV14 and TRBJ2-5, the full variable domain reads EAGVTQFPSHSVIEKGQTVTLRCDPISGHDNLYWYRRVMGKEIKFLLHFVKESKQDESGMPNNRFLAERTGGTYSTLKVQPAELEDSGVYFCASSRTGEETQYFGPGTRLLVL.

This clone was counted only a few times. The chain carries TRBV27 and TRBJ1-4; D might be TRBD1 (5 bases). Germline-derived CDR1 and CDR2 are MNHEY and SMNVEV (reference sequence). The ends were cut back, 6 bases at V and 5 bases at J, with 13 bases in the middle. CDR3 length: 14 residues. In DNA form, the CDR3 reads TGTGCCAGCAGCACCCCGGGGGAGAATGAAAAACTGTTTTTT. Encoded protein: CASSTPGENEKLFF. Full variable domain (outside the CDR3, taken from reference TRBV27 and TRBJ1-4): EAQVTQNPRYLITVTGKKLTVTCSQNMNHEYMSWYRQDPGLGLRQIYYSMNVEVTDKGDVPEGYKVSRKEKRNFPLILESPSPNQTSLYFCASSTPGENEKLFFGSGTQLSVL.

The table lists this clone with a few counts. This chain links TRBV2 with TRBJ1-5, with a possible D match to TRBD1 (6 bases). This CDR3 spans 14 amino acids. Trimming removed 7 bases at V and 7 bases at J, with 17 bases between. From germline, CDR1 is SNHLY and CDR2 FYNNEI. The CDR3 loop reads CASIGHPRGQPQHF. In nucleotides, the CDR3 is TGTGCCAGCATCGGACACCCGAGGGGGCAGCCCCAGCATTTT.

The J gene is TRBJ1-2, the V gene TRBV29-1; the D gene is possibly TRBD1 (5 bases). CDR3 length: 13 residues. Trimming left V 5 bases short and J 4 bases short, with 14 bases between. Germline V gene lookup returns CDR1 SQVTM and CDR2 ANQGSEA. The CDR3 loop reads CSVSLRGSYGYTF. DNA for the CDR3: TGCAGCGTTTCCTTAAGGGGCTCCTATGGCTACACCTTC.